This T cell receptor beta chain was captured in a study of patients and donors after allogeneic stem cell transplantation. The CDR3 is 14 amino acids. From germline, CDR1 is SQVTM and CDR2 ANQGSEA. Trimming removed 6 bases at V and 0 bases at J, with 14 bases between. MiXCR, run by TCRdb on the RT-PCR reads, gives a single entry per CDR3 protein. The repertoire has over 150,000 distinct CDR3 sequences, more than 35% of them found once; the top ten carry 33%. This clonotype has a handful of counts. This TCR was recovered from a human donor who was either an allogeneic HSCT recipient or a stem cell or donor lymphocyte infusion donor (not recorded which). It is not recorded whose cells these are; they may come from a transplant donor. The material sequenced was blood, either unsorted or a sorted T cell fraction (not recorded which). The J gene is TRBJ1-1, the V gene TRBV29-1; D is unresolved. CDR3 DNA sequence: TGCAGCGTCCGATGGCGGGGTATGAACACTGAAGCTTTCTTT. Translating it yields CSVRWRGMNTEAFF. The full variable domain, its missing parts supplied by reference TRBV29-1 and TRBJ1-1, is SAVISQKPSRDICQRGTSLTIQCQVDSQVTMMFWYRQQPGQSLTLIATANQGSEATYESGFVIDKFPISRPNLTFSTLTVSNMSPEDSSIYLCSVRWRGMNTEAFFGQGTRLTVV.